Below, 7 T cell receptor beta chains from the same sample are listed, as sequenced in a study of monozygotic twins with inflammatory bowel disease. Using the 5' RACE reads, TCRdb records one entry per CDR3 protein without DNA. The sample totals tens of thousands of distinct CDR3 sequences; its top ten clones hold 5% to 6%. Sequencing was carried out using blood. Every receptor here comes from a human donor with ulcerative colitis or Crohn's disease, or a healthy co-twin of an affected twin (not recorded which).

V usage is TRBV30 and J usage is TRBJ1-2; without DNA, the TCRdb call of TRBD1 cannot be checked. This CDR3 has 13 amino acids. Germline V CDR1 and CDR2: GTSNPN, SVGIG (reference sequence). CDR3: CAWSAGAQGGYTF.

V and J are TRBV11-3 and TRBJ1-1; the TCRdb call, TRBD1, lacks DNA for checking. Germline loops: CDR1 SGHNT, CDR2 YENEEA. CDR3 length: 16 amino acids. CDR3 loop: CASSPGTGGGNTEAFF.

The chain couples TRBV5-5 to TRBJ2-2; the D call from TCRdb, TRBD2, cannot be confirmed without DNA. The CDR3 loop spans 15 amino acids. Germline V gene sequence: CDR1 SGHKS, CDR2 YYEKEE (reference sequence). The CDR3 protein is CASSPEGGFTGELFF.

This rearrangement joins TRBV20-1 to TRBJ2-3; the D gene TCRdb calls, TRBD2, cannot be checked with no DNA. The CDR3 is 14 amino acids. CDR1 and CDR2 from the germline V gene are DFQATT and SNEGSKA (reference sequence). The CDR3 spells CSALWTSGAYTQHF.

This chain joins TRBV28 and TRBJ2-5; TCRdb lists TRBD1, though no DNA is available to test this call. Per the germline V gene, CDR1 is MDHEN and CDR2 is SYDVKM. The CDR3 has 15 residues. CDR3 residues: CASSFDQGSGETQYF.

The CDR3 reads CASMHNGGSGNTIYF. This chain joins TRBV2 and TRBJ1-3. CDR1 and CDR2 (germline): SNHLY, FYNNEI. The CDR3 sequence is 15 residues long. Full variable domain (missing parts from reference TRBV2 and TRBJ1-3): EPEVTQTPSHQVTQMGQEVILRCVPISNHLYFYWYRQILGQKVEFLVSFYNNEISEKSEIFDDQFSVERPDGSNFTLKIRSTKLEDSAMYFCASMHNGGSGNTIYFGEGSWLTVV.

The CDR3 sequence: CASSGARISQETQYF. The chain is built from TRBV5-1 and TRBJ2-5; TCRdb returns TRBD1, unconfirmable since there is no DNA. The CDR3 extends over 15 amino acids. Germline lookup yields CDR1 SGHRS and CDR2 YFSETQ.